The 10 T cell receptor beta chains reported below all come from one sample, sequenced in a study of pediatric ulcerative colitis. The table came from immunoSEQ multiplex PCR; TCRdb's copy has only in-frame clones and leaves some out. The sample lists 32,000 or so clones, 82% seen once, with 3.5% to 4.5% in the top ten. The sequenced sample consisted of blood. The receptors stem from a boy aged 10-17 years with severe ulcerative colitis.

The chain employs TRBV27 and TRBJ2-6; no clear D. The CDR3 extends over 15 amino acids. The germline CDR1 and CDR2 sequences are MNHEY and SMNVEV (reference sequence). V shed 8 bases and J shed 0 bases, with 11 bases lying between them. The CDR3 loop is CASSPALSGANVLTF. CDR3 sequence (DNA): TGTGCCAGCTCCCCCGCTCTCTCTGGGGCCAACGTCCTGACTTTC.

The chain carries TRBV29-1 and TRBJ1-2; D is perhaps TRBD1 (5 bases). The CDR3 is 13 amino acids. V was pared by 8 bases and J by 7 bases, with 20 bases between. The germline CDR1 and CDR2 sequences are SQVTM and ANQGSEA. CDR3 residues: CSLTQGVGSGYTF. CDR3 nucleotides: TGCAGCTTAACCCAGGGAGTCGGGAGTGGCTACACCTTC.

The chain is built from TRBV5-6 and TRBJ1-2, with D unresolved. CDR3 length: 14 residues. V was clipped by 2 bases and J by 4 bases, with 12 bases between them. Germline loops: CDR1 SGHDT, CDR2 YYEEEE. The CDR3 nucleotides read TGTGCCAGCAGCTTCGTGGGTCGGGGCTATGGCTACACCTTC. It codes for CASSFVGRGYGYTF.

This clone was seen only a few times. The genes are TRBV30 and TRBJ1-6; the D gene is possibly TRBD1 (5 bases). V lost 2 bases, J lost 10 bases, and 21 bases lay in between. Germline V gene lookup returns CDR1 GTSNPN and CDR2 SVGIG (reference sequence). The CDR3 is 16 residues long. CDR3 sequence: CAWSRSRARVGSPLHF. The CDR3 DNA sequence: TGTGCCTGGAGTCGTTCTAGAGCCAGGGTGGGCTCACCCCTCCACTTT. Complete variable domain (other parts from reference TRBV30 and TRBJ1-6): SQTIHQWPATLVQPVGSPLSLECTVEGTSNPNLYWYRQAAGRGLQLLFYSVGIGQISSEVPQNLSASRPQDRQFILSSKKLLLSDSGFYLCAWSRSRARVGSPLHFGNGTRLTVT.

This chain uses TRBV7-9 with TRBJ1-2; no definite D call. Trimming cost V 5 bases and J 8 bases, with 6 bases left between them. The CDR3 loop spans 10 amino acids. Germline-derived CDR1 and CDR2 are SEHNR and FQNEAQ (reference sequence). This CDR3 reads CASSLDGYTF. The CDR3 DNA follows: TGTGCCAGCAGCCTCGACGGCTACACCTTC. The full variable domain, rest sourced from reference TRBV7-9 and TRBJ1-2, is DTGVSQNPRHKITKRGQNVTFRCDPISEHNRLYWYRQTLGQGPEFLTYFQNEAQLEKSRLLSDRFSAERPKGSFSTLEIQRTEQGDSAMYLCASSLDGYTFGSGTRLTVV.

The chain recombines TRBV30 with TRBJ2-7; 7 bases are a match to TRBD1. Germline V gene lookup returns CDR1 GTSNPN and CDR2 SVGIG (reference sequence). V lost 5 bases, J lost 6 bases, and 7 bases stayed unmatched. The CDR3 is 12 residues long. CDR3 coding DNA: TGTGCCTGGGGCCAGGGACAGCTCGAGCAGTACTTC. It is translated as CAWGQGQLEQYF. The whole variable domain, remainder taken from reference TRBV30 and TRBJ2-7, is SQTIHQWPATLVQPVGSPLSLECTVEGTSNPNLYWYRQAAGRGLQLLFYSVGIGQISSEVPQNLSASRPQDRQFILSSKKLLLSDSGFYLCAWGQGQLEQYFGPGTRLTVT.

The gene calls are TRBV18 and TRBJ1-5; D call uncertain. From germline, CDR1 is KGHSH and CDR2 LQKENI. V was trimmed by 5 bases and J by 0 bases, leaving 2 bases between them. The CDR3 totals 12 residues. The CDR3 reads CASSTSNQPQHF. CDR3 coding DNA: TGTGCCAGCTCAACTAGCAATCAGCCCCAGCATTTT.

In this sample, this clone turned up a few times. The chain carries TRBV6-1 and TRBJ2-7; D is possibly TRBD1 or TRBD2 (7 bases each). V lost 7 bases to trimming and J lost 3 bases, with 13 bases between them. In germline, CDR1 is MNHNS, CDR2 SASEGT. The CDR3 length is 13 residues. As DNA, the CDR3 is TGTGCCAGCACAGGGGGGGGTCTCTACGAGCAGTACTTC. As protein: CASTGGGLYEQYF.

J is TRBJ1-1 and V is TRBV10-3; D call uncertain. CDR3 length: 14 residues. The germline gives CDR1 ENHRY, CDR2 SYGVKD. V lost 6 bases and J lost 2, with 13 bases in between. CDR3 DNA sequence: TGTGCCATCAGCTCCACAGAAATAAACACTGAAGCTTTCTTT. Protein: CAISSTEINTEAFF.

This chain connects TRBV13 to TRBJ2-1; D is ambiguous. The CDR3 has 16 residues. Trimming took 5 bases from V and 3 from J, leaving 17 bases between them. CDR1 and CDR2 (germline): PRHDT, FYEKMQ (reference sequence). The CDR3 nucleotides read TGTGCCAGCAGCCCTGGATGGGGTCTCGGCTACAATGAGCAGTTCTTC. Encoded protein: CASSPGWGLGYNEQFF.